The T cell receptor beta chain described here comes from a study of blood T cell repertoires in COVID-19. Study-level information: Samples of COVID-19 (acute and convalescent) were obtained from the United States, Italy and Spain. T cells, B-cell-depleted T cells, or PBMCs supplied cDNA or gDNA.

How the authors handled the data: Nucleated cell counts were estimated from reference gene primer amplification. Using immunoSEQ multiplex PCR, the repertoire was profiled, and TCRdb retains in-frame clones only, with some absent. V and J calls and clone size are as listed in that table; D and trimming were resolved from the DNA. The sample includes 240,000 or so clones, approximately 86% seen only once; the top ten take approximately 3%. Germline V gene sequence: CDR1 PRHDT, CDR2 FYEKMQ (reference sequence). The ends lost 5 bases at V and 2 bases at J; junction bases unmatched: 6. The CDR3 contains 15 residues.

This TCR came from a woman aged 30 to 39 who had recovered from COVID-19. This chain joins TRBV13 and TRBJ1-3, with 7 bases aligning to TRBD1. The sample was peripheral blood. CDR3 DNA: TGTGCCAGCAGCCAAGACGACAGGGCTGGAAACACCATATATTTT. Its translation is CASSQDDRAGNTIYF.